Sequencing of this TCR beta chain was carried out in a study of cytomegalovirus exposure and HLA in healthy donors. Study-wide points: Analyses of presence and absence presupposed an approximately uniform sequencing depth across donors.

In regard to this clone: Its target is not known.

The germline V gene has CDR1 SGHRS and CDR2 YFSETQ. The CDR3 sequence is 18 residues long. Germline trimming cut 5 bases from V and 3 bases from J; bases unmatched to any gene: 13. Primers for the PCR totalled 60 Vbeta and 13 Jbeta. In the study's own analysis: The authors later counted roughly 76 million unique TCR beta chains, roughly 11 million of them shared. The method was immunoSEQ multiplex PCR; TCRdb's version includes in-frame clones alone and lacks a portion of them. The D gene and trimming were derived from the DNA, and the V and J assignments and clone size from that table. This table holds more than 110,000 clones, about 10% found once.

The genes are TRBV5-1 and TRBJ2-7; TRBD2 matches at 14 bases. This receptor was identified in a man aged 45-65 years in good health and CMV-seronegative. Sequences were obtained from PBMCs. The DNA of the CDR3 is TGCGCCAGCAGTTTATCCGGGACTAGCGGGAGTATAAGCTACGAGCAGTACTTC. It translates to CASSLSGTSGSISYEQYF. The full variable domain, with the rest looked up from reference TRBV5-1 and TRBJ2-7, is KAGVTQTPRYLIKTRGQQVTLSCSPISGHRSVSWYQQTPGQGLQFLFEYFSETQRNKGNFPGRFSGRQFSNSRSEMNVSTLELGDSALYLCASSLSGTSGSISYEQYFGPGTRLTVT.